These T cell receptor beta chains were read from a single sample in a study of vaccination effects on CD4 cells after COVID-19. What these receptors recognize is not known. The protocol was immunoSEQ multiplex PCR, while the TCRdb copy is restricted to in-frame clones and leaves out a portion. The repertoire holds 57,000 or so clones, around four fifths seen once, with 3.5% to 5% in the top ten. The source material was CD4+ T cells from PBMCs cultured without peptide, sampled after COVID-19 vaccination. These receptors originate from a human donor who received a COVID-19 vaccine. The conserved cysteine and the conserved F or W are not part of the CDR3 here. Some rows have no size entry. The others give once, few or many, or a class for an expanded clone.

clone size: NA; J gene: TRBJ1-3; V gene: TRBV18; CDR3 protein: ASSPTTGSGNTIY
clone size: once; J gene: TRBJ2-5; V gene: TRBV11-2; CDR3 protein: ASSPDRETRETQY
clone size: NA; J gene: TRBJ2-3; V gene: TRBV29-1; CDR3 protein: SVEGRLATDTQY
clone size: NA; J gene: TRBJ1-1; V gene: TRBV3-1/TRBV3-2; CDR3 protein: ASSQVGTSEAF
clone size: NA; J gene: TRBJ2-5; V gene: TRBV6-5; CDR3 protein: ASRAGETQY
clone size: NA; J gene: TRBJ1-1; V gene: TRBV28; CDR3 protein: ASRRQTGGFAEAF
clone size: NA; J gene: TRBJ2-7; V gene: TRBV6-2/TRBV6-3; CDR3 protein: ASSRLAGPSYEQY
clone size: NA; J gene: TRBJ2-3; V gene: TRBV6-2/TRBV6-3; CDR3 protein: ASSRDRGTDTQY
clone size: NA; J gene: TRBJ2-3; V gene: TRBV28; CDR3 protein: ASSSWKVGGSTDTQY
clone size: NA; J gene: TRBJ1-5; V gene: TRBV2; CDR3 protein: ASRDGTGGNQPQH
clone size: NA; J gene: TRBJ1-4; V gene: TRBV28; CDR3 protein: ASSSGQGGKLF
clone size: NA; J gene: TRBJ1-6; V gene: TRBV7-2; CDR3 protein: ASSSGQGGLRALH
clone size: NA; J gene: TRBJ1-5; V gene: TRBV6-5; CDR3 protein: ASSPRWVSNQPQH
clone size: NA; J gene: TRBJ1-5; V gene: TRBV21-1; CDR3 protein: ASSKWPSGPQH
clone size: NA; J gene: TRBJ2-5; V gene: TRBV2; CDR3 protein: ASPRTTSQETQY